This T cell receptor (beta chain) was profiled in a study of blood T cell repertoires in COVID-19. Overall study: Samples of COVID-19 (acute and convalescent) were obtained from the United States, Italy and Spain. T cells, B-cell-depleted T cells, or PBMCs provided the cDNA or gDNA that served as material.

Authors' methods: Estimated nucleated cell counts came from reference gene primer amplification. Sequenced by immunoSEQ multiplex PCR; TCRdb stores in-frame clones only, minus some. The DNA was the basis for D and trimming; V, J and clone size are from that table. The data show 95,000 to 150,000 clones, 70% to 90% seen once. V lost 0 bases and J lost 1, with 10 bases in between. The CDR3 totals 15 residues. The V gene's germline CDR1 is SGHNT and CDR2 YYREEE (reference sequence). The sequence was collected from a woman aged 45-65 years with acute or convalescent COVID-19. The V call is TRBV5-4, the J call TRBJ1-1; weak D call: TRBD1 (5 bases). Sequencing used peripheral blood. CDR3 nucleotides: TGTGCCAGCAGCTTGGTGGGCGGGGGGAACACTGAAGCTTTCTTT. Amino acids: CASSLVGGGNTEAFF. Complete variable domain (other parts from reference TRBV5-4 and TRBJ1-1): ETGVTQSPTHLIKTRGQQVTLRCSSQSGHNTVSWYQQALGQGPQFIFQYYREEENGRGNFPPRFSGLQFPNYSSELNVNALELDDSALYLCASSLVGGGNTEAFFGQGTRLTVV.